These T cell receptor beta chains were read from a single sample in a study of T-cell reconstitution after alpha-beta-depleted transplantation in children. TCRdb reprocessed the PCR reads with MiXCR, giving one entry per CDR3 protein. This sample has roughly 120,000 distinct CDR3 sequences, with about 9.4% found just once. The sequencing used PBMCs, collected before TCRalphabeta/CD19-depleted stem cell transplant. The source of these receptors is a boy younger than 10 with acute lymphoblastic leukemia, due to receive a stem cell transplant. Both conserved end residues are trimmed from each CDR3. Part of the rows lack a size; the others show once, few, many or a class for expanded clones.

V	size	J	CDR3
TRBV28	-	TRBJ2-5	ASSDRTSGRGETQY
TRBV7-2	-	TRBJ2-5	ASSLGGVGETQY
TRBV20-1	few	TRBJ2-3	SARDGKATDTQY
TRBV29-1	-	TRBJ2-2	SVHPGQGSTGELF
TRBV5-1	-	TRBJ1-5	ASSLEGTANQPQH
TRBV5-1	few	TRBJ2-1	ASSLVAGSSYNEQF
TRBV12-3/TRBV12-4	-	TRBJ1-3	ASSLWSGISGNTIY
TRBV27	many	TRBJ1-6	ASSLLGVDNSPLH
TRBV20-1	-	TRBJ2-1	SASRVGLADNNEQF
TRBV29-1	few	TRBJ2-1	SVDSYSAYNEQF
TRBV20-1	few	TRBJ1-1	SARISTGRNTEAF
TRBV5-1	-	TRBJ2-1	ASTGGAGGNNEQF
TRBV18	few	TRBJ2-2	ASSPQGHTTGELF
TRBV20-1	-	TRBJ2-2	SARPGTGNTGELF
TRBV5-5	few	TRBJ2-5	ASSLEAGEGTQY
TRBV6-2/TRBV6-3	-	TRBJ2-7	ASSYSIRSAGGGEQY
TRBV4-2	-	TRBJ2-5	ASSRKQEGLAGGETQY
TRBV12-3/TRBV12-4	few	TRBJ1-5	ASTREDRNQPQH
TRBV20-1	many	TRBJ2-3	SASKREGQPDTQY
TRBV20-1	few	TRBJ1-5	SANPGGDQPQH
TRBV20-1	-	TRBJ2-2	SARGAGRINTGELF
TRBV19	few	TRBJ2-3	AILYRDRVEDTQY
TRBV6-5	many	TRBJ2-2	ASSATTGELF
TRBV29-1	-	TRBJ2-1	SVTTGGHEQF
TRBV6-5	many	TRBJ1-1	ASRFRNTEAF
TRBV9	-	TRBJ2-1	ASSVVGAGGHNEQF
TRBV20-1	many	TRBJ2-1	SAVTSGRVGGSYNEQF
TRBV7-3	-	TRBJ2-1	ASSSQTYNEQF
TRBV5-1	few	TRBJ1-1	ASSLDPSPTEAF
TRBV20-1	-	TRBJ1-5	SARGVRGNQPQH
TRBV5-1	-	TRBJ2-7	ASSSDRESLYEQY
TRBV29-1	few	TRBJ2-3	SDRKIGQGTDTQY
TRBV20-1	-	TRBJ2-1	SATGVAVRGGEQF
TRBV20-1	many	TRBJ2-1	SAWGGGSSYNEQF
TRBV12-3/TRBV12-4	-	TRBJ1-3	ASSVSGNTIY
TRBV18	many	TRBJ2-2	ASSPTGQVTGELF
TRBV7-3	many	TRBJ2-1	ASSLTTGLSEQF
TRBV4-1	-	TRBJ2-3	ASSQEGTGAGDTQY
TRBV5-1	-	TRBJ2-7	ASSLGTGGLGEQY
TRBV5-6	-	TRBJ2-1	ASSFSKLGPRSYNEQF
TRBV5-5	many	TRBJ2-5	ASSLRLAGGGETQY
TRBV5-6	many	TRBJ2-3	ASSLGLATGGDTQY
TRBV20-1	-	TRBJ2-1	SARAVFSGSHEQF
TRBV6-1	few	TRBJ1-2	ASSGDRGTIGYT
TRBV20-1	many	TRBJ2-7	SARDFSYSGYEQY
TRBV4-1	-	TRBJ2-7	ASKEVTAGVSYEQY
TRBV5-1	few	TRBJ2-5	ASSWTGRYETQY
TRBV15	-	TRBJ2-1	ATSRERGTNPYNEQF
TRBV20-1	-	TRBJ2-2	SARVVSGQGAVGELF
TRBV29-1	-	TRBJ2-5	STTSGSKTQY
TRBV7-2	many	TRBJ2-1	ASSLEVNLGDEQF
TRBV7-7	few	TRBJ2-3	ASSSLVTDTQY
TRBV20-1	-	TRBJ2-7	SARTTLDRRIYEQY